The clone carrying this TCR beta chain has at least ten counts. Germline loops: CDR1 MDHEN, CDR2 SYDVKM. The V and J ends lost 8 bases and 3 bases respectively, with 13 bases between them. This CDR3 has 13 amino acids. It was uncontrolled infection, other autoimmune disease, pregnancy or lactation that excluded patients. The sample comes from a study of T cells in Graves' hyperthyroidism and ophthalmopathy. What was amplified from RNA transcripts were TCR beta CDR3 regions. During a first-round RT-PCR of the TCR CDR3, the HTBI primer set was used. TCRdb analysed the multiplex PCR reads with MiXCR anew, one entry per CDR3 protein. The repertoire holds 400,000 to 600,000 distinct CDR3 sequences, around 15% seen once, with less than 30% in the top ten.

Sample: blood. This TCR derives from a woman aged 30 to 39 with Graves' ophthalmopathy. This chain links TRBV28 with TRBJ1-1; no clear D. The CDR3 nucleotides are TGTGCCAGCCGATATTCGTGGGACACTGAAGCTTTCTTT. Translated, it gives CASRYSWDTEAFF.